This entry features one T cell receptor (beta chain) sequence. Its antigen is not identified. This CDR3 contains 13 residues. Germline V gene sequence: CDR1 ENHRY, CDR2 SYGVKD. The germline V and J ends were trimmed by 4 bases and 4 bases, with 10 bases remaining between them. The protocol was immunoSEQ multiplex PCR, while the TCRdb copy is restricted to in-frame clones and leaves out a portion. The profile covers about 20,000 clones, with 70% to 90% appearing a single time and under 20% taken by the ten largest. The data belong to a study of somatic mutations in cytotoxic T cells in rheumatoid arthritis. Overall study context: Flow sorting at nearly 100% purity was applied to some V beta antibody-stained T-cell populations, which included V beta1+ cells sequenced for TCRB. Study-wide points: Patients with a largest CD8+ clone exceeding 20% of CD8+ cells numbered about an eighth of the roughly 65.

Sequencing was done on a sample of CD8+ T cells sorted from blood. The chain links TRBV10-3 to TRBJ1-1, with a weak D call TRBD1 (6 bases). The TCR was taken from a woman in her fifties or sixties in good health. CDR3 bases: TGTGCCATCAGTGGTGGGGGCCTCACTGAAGCTTTCTTT. This translates into CAISGGGLTEAFF.